Listed below are T cell receptor beta chains from one sample, sequenced in a study of blood T cell repertoires in COVID-19. Sequencing was performed with immunoSEQ multiplex PCR; in TCRdb, only in-frame clones are kept and a portion is missing. The repertoire holds 150,000 to 160,000 clones, 70% to 90% seen once, with about 2.4% in the top ten. What was sequenced was peripheral blood. The receptor set was obtained from a woman in her sixties or seventies with acute or convalescent COVID-19. Each CDR3 is given with its conserved first and last residue. Fields, in order: V gene, D gene, J gene, clone size, CDR3 DNA, CDR3 protein. The D gene is left open where the match is weak. Only some rows state a clone size, as once, few, many or a class for expanded clones.

V gene: TRBV28
D gene: .
J gene: TRBJ1-5
clone size: .
CDR3 DNA: TGTGCCAGCAGTTTGGGAGTCAATCAGCCCCAGCATTTT
CDR3 protein: CASSLGVNQPQHF

V gene: TRBV2
D gene: .
J gene: TRBJ1-5
clone size: .
CDR3 DNA: TGTGCCAGCAGTGGCCAGGGAATAAGCAATCAGCCCCAGCATTTT
CDR3 protein: CASSGQGISNQPQHF

V gene: TRBV18
D gene: TRBD1
J gene: TRBJ1-1
clone size: .
CDR3 DNA: TGTGCCAGCTCGTGGGACAGGCACAGCACTGAAGCTTTCTTT
CDR3 protein: CASSWDRHSTEAFF

V gene: TRBV6-5
D gene: TRBD1
J gene: TRBJ1-1
clone size: .
CDR3 DNA: TGTGCCAGCACGAGGGGACAGGGGACTGAAGCTTTCTTT
CDR3 protein: CASTRGQGTEAFF

V gene: TRBV7-8
D gene: TRBD1
J gene: TRBJ2-7
clone size: .
CDR3 DNA: TGTGCCAGCAGCATCCGACCGGGACAGGGCAGCTCCTACGAGCAGTACTTC
CDR3 protein: CASSIRPGQGSSYEQYF

V gene: TRBV18
D gene: TRBD1
J gene: TRBJ2-3
clone size: .
CDR3 DNA: TGTGCCAGCTCACCTGGACAGGTTGGCACAGATACGCAGTATTTT
CDR3 protein: CASSPGQVGTDTQYF

V gene: TRBV6-5
D gene: TRBD1
J gene: TRBJ1-1
clone size: .
CDR3 DNA: TGTGCCAGCAAGATGACAGGGGAAGGGACTGAAGCTTTCTTT
CDR3 protein: CASKMTGEGTEAFF

V gene: TRBV12-5
D gene: TRBD1
J gene: TRBJ1-5
clone size: once
CDR3 DNA: TGTGCTAGTGGTCGCCGGGACAGGGGTCTTGATAGCAATCAGCCCCAGCATTTT
CDR3 protein: CASGRRDRGLDSNQPQHF

V gene: TRBV18
D gene: TRBD2
J gene: TRBJ2-1
clone size: .
CDR3 DNA: TGTGCCAGCTCACCCCTCCAAGTCGGCGGGAGTAGCTCCTACAATGAGCAGTTCTTC
CDR3 protein: CASSPLQVGGSSSYNEQFF

V gene: TRBV16
D gene: .
J gene: TRBJ1-6
clone size: .
CDR3 DNA: TGTGCCAGCAGCCAGACTCTTTATAATTCACCCCTCCACTTT
CDR3 protein: CASSQTLYNSPLHF

V gene: TRBV4-1
D gene: .
J gene: TRBJ2-7
clone size: .
CDR3 DNA: TGCGCCAGCAGCCCCAGCCACCGGGGAGCAGCCGAGCAGTACTTC
CDR3 protein: CASSPSHRGAAEQYF

V gene: TRBV11-3
D gene: .
J gene: TRBJ2-2
clone size: many
CDR3 DNA: TGTGCCAGCAGCCGCGGAGATACCGCGAACACCGGGGAGCTGTTTTTT
CDR3 protein: CASSRGDTANTGELFF

V gene: TRBV5-6
D gene: .
J gene: TRBJ1-1
clone size: .
CDR3 DNA: TGTGCCAGCAGCTTGGCCGGGATCAGGGGAGGGACTGAAGCTTTCTTT
CDR3 protein: CASSLAGIRGGTEAFF

V gene: TRBV18
D gene: TRBD1
J gene: TRBJ2-4
clone size: .
CDR3 DNA: TGTGCCAGCTCACCACCGAGGGACAGGGGCTCGGAAAACATTCAGTACTTC
CDR3 protein: CASSPPRDRGSENIQYF

V gene: TRBV5-1
D gene: .
J gene: TRBJ2-2
clone size: .
CDR3 DNA: TGCGCCAGCAGCTTGCGGGGGGCCGAACGACTCGTCAGCGGGGAGCTGTTTTTT
CDR3 protein: CASSLRGAERLVSGELFF

V gene: TRBV28
D gene: TRBD2
J gene: TRBJ2-3
clone size: .
CDR3 DNA: TGTGCCAGCAGTAGACTCCGGACTAGCGGGCTTACGCAGTATTTT
CDR3 protein: CASSRLRTSGLTQYF

V gene: TRBV7-2
D gene: .
J gene: TRBJ2-5
clone size: .
CDR3 DNA: TGTGCCAGCAGCGACTACGGGACTTTTCAAGAGACCCAGTACTTC
CDR3 protein: CASSDYGTFQETQYF

V gene: TRBV6-4
D gene: TRBD1
J gene: TRBJ1-4
clone size: .
CDR3 DNA: TGTGCCAGCAGTAGACAGGGGGTGAAACTTAATGAAAAACTGTTTTTT
CDR3 protein: CASSRQGVKLNEKLFF

V gene: TRBV5-1
D gene: TRBD1
J gene: TRBJ2-1
clone size: .
CDR3 DNA: TGCGCCAGCCGAGGAACAGGGGGCGTCTCCTACAATGAGCAGTTCTTC
CDR3 protein: CASRGTGGVSYNEQFF

V gene: TRBV7-9
D gene: .
J gene: TRBJ1-4
clone size: .
CDR3 DNA: TGTGCCAGCAGCTTAGGGTCCGGGGGAGAAAAACTGTTTTTT
CDR3 protein: CASSLGSGGEKLFF

V gene: TRBV2
D gene: TRBD1
J gene: TRBJ1-2
clone size: .
CDR3 DNA: TGTGCCAGCAGTGAAGGCAACAGGGGCCGCTATGGCTACACCTTC
CDR3 protein: CASSEGNRGRYGYTF

V gene: TRBV11-2
D gene: .
J gene: TRBJ1-4
clone size: .
CDR3 DNA: TGTGCCAGCAGCTTTGGTCTCGCGCCCCTCCAACTGTTTTTT
CDR3 protein: CASSFGLAPLQLFF

V gene: TRBV6-5
D gene: TRBD1
J gene: TRBJ2-1
clone size: .
CDR3 DNA: TGTGCCAGCAGAGCCGGGACAGGGACCTACAATGAGCAGTTCTTC
CDR3 protein: CASRAGTGTYNEQFF

V gene: TRBV20-1
D gene: .
J gene: TRBJ1-1
clone size: .
CDR3 DNA: TGCAGCTACCCCATGAACACTGAAGCTTTCTTT
CDR3 protein: CSYPMNTEAFF

V gene: TRBV7-2
D gene: .
J gene: TRBJ2-2
clone size: .
CDR3 DNA: TGTGCCAGCAGCTTAGACCCGGGACAGAACACCGGGGAGCTGTTTTTT
CDR3 protein: CASSLDPGQNTGELFF

V gene: TRBV2
D gene: TRBD2
J gene: TRBJ2-1
clone size: .
CDR3 DNA: TGTGCCAGCAGGGGGCGACTAGCGGGTAGTAATGAGCAGTTCTTC
CDR3 protein: CASRGRLAGSNEQFF

V gene: TRBV3-1/TRBV3-2
D gene: TRBD1
J gene: TRBJ2-5
clone size: .
CDR3 DNA: TGTGCCAGCAGCCCGTCGCCGACAGGGGACCAAGAGACCCAGTACTTC
CDR3 protein: CASSPSPTGDQETQYF

V gene: TRBV7-2
D gene: TRBD1
J gene: TRBJ1-2
clone size: few
CDR3 DNA: TGTGCCAGCAGCCCGTTCGGACAGGGCAACTATGGCTACACCTTC
CDR3 protein: CASSPFGQGNYGYTF

V gene: TRBV6-5
D gene: TRBD1
J gene: TRBJ2-6
clone size: .
CDR3 DNA: TGTGCCAGCAGTTACTACAGGGGCTCTGGGGCCAACGTCCTGACTTTC
CDR3 protein: CASSYYRGSGANVLTF

V gene: TRBV3-1/TRBV3-2
D gene: TRBD2
J gene: TRBJ2-3
clone size: .
CDR3 DNA: TGTGCCAGCAGCCAAGGCGGGGGGATCACAGATACGCAGTATTTT
CDR3 protein: CASSQGGGITDTQYF

V gene: TRBV7-9
D gene: .
J gene: TRBJ1-1
clone size: .
CDR3 DNA: TGTGCCAGCAGCCGGGGTCGTTCTGAAGCTTTCTTT
CDR3 protein: CASSRGRSEAFF

V gene: TRBV30
D gene: TRBD1
J gene: TRBJ1-5
clone size: .
CDR3 DNA: TGTGCCTGGAGCAAGGGACAGGGGAACAATCAGCCCCAGCATTTT
CDR3 protein: CAWSKGQGNNQPQHF

V gene: TRBV4-2
D gene: .
J gene: TRBJ1-1
clone size: .
CDR3 DNA: TGTGCCAGCAGCCAAGACCCAGTATTGAACACTGAAGCTTTCTTT
CDR3 protein: CASSQDPVLNTEAFF

V gene: TRBV7-8
D gene: TRBD1
J gene: TRBJ2-7
clone size: few
CDR3 DNA: TGTGCCAGCAGACGAGACAGGGGTCCAGCCTACGAGCAGTACTTC
CDR3 protein: CASRRDRGPAYEQYF

V gene: TRBV7-9
D gene: TRBD1
J gene: TRBJ2-1
clone size: .
CDR3 DNA: TGTGCCAGCAGCTTGTTCTCAGGGACAGGGGGGAATGAGCAGTTCTTC
CDR3 protein: CASSLFSGTGGNEQFF

V gene: TRBV19
D gene: .
J gene: TRBJ1-1
clone size: .
CDR3 DNA: TGTGCCAGTAGTAACAGGAGAATGAACACTGAAGCTTTCTTT
CDR3 protein: CASSNRRMNTEAFF

V gene: TRBV4-3
D gene: TRBD1
J gene: TRBJ1-2
clone size: .
CDR3 DNA: TGCGCCAGCAGCCCGAGGGACAGGGGGCACTATGGCTACACCTTC
CDR3 protein: CASSPRDRGHYGYTF

V gene: TRBV19
D gene: .
J gene: TRBJ1-1
clone size: .
CDR3 DNA: TGTGCCAGTAGTAACGGGCAGGGGACTGAAGCTTTCTTT
CDR3 protein: CASSNGQGTEAFF

V gene: TRBV11-2
D gene: .
J gene: TRBJ2-1
clone size: once
CDR3 DNA: TGTGCCAGCAGCTTAGACCCGGGACTCCAGCAGTTCTTC
CDR3 protein: CASSLDPGLQQFF

V gene: TRBV5-1
D gene: TRBD1
J gene: TRBJ1-1
clone size: .
CDR3 DNA: TGCGCCAGCAGGCGGGGGACAGGGGACGGCGTTACTGAAGCTTTCTTT
CDR3 protein: CASRRGTGDGVTEAFF

V gene: TRBV4-3
D gene: TRBD1
J gene: TRBJ1-2
clone size: .
CDR3 DNA: TGCGCCAGCAGCCAGGGCGACAGGGGAGAAGGCTACACCTTC
CDR3 protein: CASSQGDRGEGYTF